This TCR beta chain derives from a study of blood T cell repertoires in COVID-19. The data were produced by immunoSEQ multiplex PCR, yet TCRdb's version contains in-frame clones alone and is incomplete. The top ten clones hold less than 2.5% of a sample with 100,000 to 150,000 clones, roughly 90% of them seen once. The CDR3 has 14 residues. V lost 3 bases to trimming and J lost 4 bases, with 12 bases between them. Germline V gene sequence: CDR1 KGHDR, CDR2 SFDVKD. The chain links TRBV24-1 to TRBJ2-7, with a weak D call TRBD2 (6 bases). What was sequenced was peripheral blood. This TCR was recovered from a man between 65 and 85 years old with active COVID-19. This CDR3 is CATSDPSSAYEQYF. Here the CDR3 DNA reads TGTGCCACCAGTGATCCTTCTAGCGCGTACGAGCAGTACTTC.